This TCR beta chain derives from a study of T cells in Graves' hyperthyroidism and ophthalmopathy. This clonotype came up many times. Inclusion characteristics of ophthalmopathy patients comprised a Clinical Activity Score of at least 3, a NOSPECS grade of at least 4, and duration under 3 months. Clinical symptoms, serum thyroxine and TRAb, thyroid ultrasound and orbital computed tomography were used for the diagnoses. There were TCR beta CDR3 regions amplified from RNA transcripts. The TCR CDR3 was amplified in a first-round RT-PCR using the HTBI primer set. TCRdb re-derived calls from the multiplex PCR reads in MiXCR, one entry per CDR3 protein. The sample has hundreds of thousands of distinct CDR3 sequences; approximately 25% are singletons. The V end lost 2 bases, the J end lost 8 bases, and 12 bases lay between the germline ends. Germline V gives CDR1 MNHEY, CDR2 SVGAGI. The CDR3 totals 13 residues.

The chain has TRBV6-5 and TRBJ1-2; no clear D. This TCR was sampled from a woman aged 30 to 39 with Graves' ophthalmopathy. Source material: blood. CDR3 region: CASSYDTIGGYTF. The CDR3 nucleotides are TGTGCCAGCAGTTACGACACCATTGGGGGCTACACCTTC.